This record looks at one TCR beta chain sequence and its context. The antigen is not known. With a much larger clone just one base away, this may be a read error. The data belong to a study of CD8 T cells in ankylosing spondylitis. Overall study results and limits: There was reportedly significant enrichment of clones that were disease-linked in matched ankylosing spondylitis synovial fluid. Blood of patients with ankylosing spondylitis appeared to be characterized by a TCR beta motif of eight or nine highly homologous variants.

Germline loops: CDR1 SGHRS, CDR2 YFSETQ. This CDR3 has 15 residues. V lost 1 base, J lost 2 bases, and 10 bases lay in between. TCRdb reprocessed the 5' RACE reads with MiXCR, giving one entry per CDR3 protein. Among about 300,000 distinct CDR3 sequences listed, around a tenth were seen once. The sequenced sample consisted of blood, either unsorted or a sorted T cell fraction (not recorded which). The receptor was derived from a female donor with ankylosing spondylitis or in good health (not recorded which). The V gene is TRBV5-1, the J gene TRBJ2-1; D is perhaps TRBD1 (5 bases). Here the CDR3 DNA reads TGCGCCAGCAGCTTGTCTTTAGGGGCCTACAATGAGCAGTTCTTC. Translating it yields CASSLSLGAYNEQFF.